This T cell receptor beta chain derives from a study of CD8+ T cells in alopecia areata. Across the whole study: Donor skin was harvested from approximately 6-12-month-old C3H/HeJ mice with spontaneous alopecia and grafted onto roughly 7-10-week-old female C3H/HeJ recipients. Findings and limits, study-wide: Scalp sequencing captures resident alphabeta T cells of normal skin too. TCRs were shared less clearly across patients than in mice, possibly for HLA-related reasons. Higher clonality and more expanded CD8+ clones appeared in lesional than normal scalp.

Cutaneous lymph nodes were pooled and cells sorted by CD4, CD8alpha, NKG2D, NKG2ACE and more. This clone was recorded many times. Its antigen is not known. The gene symbols are mouse symbols. The CDR3 is cut off 4 residues early in the read; its end comes from the germline J gene. The sequencing template was cDNA reverse transcribed from extracted RNA. Profiling relied on immunoSEQ multiplex PCR, and the TCRdb table lists in-frame clones only, not all of them. The sample presents some 6,000 clones, none singletons. The CDR3 sequence is 15 residues long. Losses at the gene ends were 0 bases for V and 1 base for J; bases not matched to a gene: 0. Germline V CDR1 and CDR2: FNHDT, SITEND (reference sequence).

Sequences were obtained from CD8+ T cells sorted from a lymph node. V is TRBV19 and J is TRBJ2-2; 7 nucleotides line up with TRBD2. The sequence derives from a C3H/HeJ mouse with alopecia areata. The strain's MHC: H2-k. The CDR3 loop reads CASSIDWGNTGQLYF. CDR3 DNA (partial): TGTGCCAGCAGTATAGACTGGGGAAACACCGGG.